These 32 T cell receptor beta chains came from one sample sequenced in a study of early T cells in non-severe SARS-CoV-2 infection. Via MiXCR, TCRdb re-called the 5' RACE reads, giving one row per CDR3 protein. This sample has about 22,000 distinct CDR3 sequences; 4.7% occur once, and the top ten carry roughly 15%. The sequencing sample was made of whole blood. The receptor set was obtained from an adult who was a healthcare worker with PCR-confirmed SARS-CoV-2 infection or an uninfected control (not recorded which).

This clonotype showed up many times. The DNA for the CDR3 is TGTGCCAGCTCACCACCGTCGGGGTATGGCTACACCTTC. Protein: CASSPPSGYGYTF. The rearrangement uses TRBV18 and TRBJ1-2; D remains ambiguous. Trimming removed 0 bases from V and 5 bases from J, with 7 bases in between. Per the germline V gene, CDR1 is KGHSH and CDR2 is LQKENI. The CDR3 has 13 amino acids.

At least ten counts were recorded for this clonotype. The chain employs TRBV9 and TRBJ2-1; 8 bases agree with TRBD2. V gave up 0 bases and J gave up 8 bases; unmatched junction bases: 4. There are 14 residues in the CDR3. Germline-derived CDR1 and CDR2 are SGDLS and YYNGEE. The CDR3: CASSVAWTSHEQFF. The CDR3 coding sequence is TGTGCCAGCAGCGTAGCTTGGACTAGCCATGAGCAGTTCTTC.

This clonotype was found a few times. The chain carries TRBV10-3 and TRBJ1-2, with 11 nucleotides matching TRBD1. Losses at the gene ends were 2 bases for V and 1 base for J; bases not matched to a gene: 6. Germline-derived CDR1 and CDR2 are ENHRY and SYGVKD. The CDR3 contains 17 residues. CDR3 DNA: TGTGCCATCAGTGAGGCTTCCGGGACAGGGGGTAACTATGGCTACACCTTC. This translates into CAISEASGTGGNYGYTF.

The table lists this clonotype with many counts. The chain combines TRBV24-1 with TRBJ2-1, with D hard to call. Per the germline V gene, CDR1 is KGHDR and CDR2 is SFDVKD. Trimming removed 4 bases from V and 4 bases from J, with 22 bases in between. The CDR3 is 18 residues long. CDR3 sequence: CATSDPDGTGKHYNEQFF. The CDR3 bases are TGTGCCACCAGTGACCCCGATGGCACCGGAAAACATTACAATGAGCAGTTCTTC.

This clonotype was detected many times. J is TRBJ2-7 and V is TRBV7-2; D gene unclear. Between the trimmed V and J ends, which lost 4 bases and 0 bases, there was a span of 7 bases. CDR1 and CDR2 from the germline V gene are SGHTA and FQGNSA. The CDR3 extends over 13 amino acids. The CDR3 region is CASSSTYSYEQYF. The CDR3 DNA is TGTGCCAGCAGCTCCACCTACTCCTACGAGCAGTACTTC.

CDR3 in DNA: TGCAGTGCTAGCGATAGGGACAGGGGTAAGAATGAGCAGTTCTTC. It is translated as CSASDRDRGKNEQFF. The chain employs TRBV20-1 and TRBJ2-1; the match to TRBD1 covers 10 bases. This CDR3 contains 15 residues. The germline V gene has CDR1 DFQATT and CDR2 SNEGSKA (reference sequence). The V gene end was trimmed by 3 bases and the J gene end by 7 bases; junction bases not matched to a gene: 9.

This clonotype was seen many times. V and J are TRBV18 and TRBJ1-6; 9 positions match TRBD1. This CDR3 is built from 15 residues. Trimming took 8 bases from V and 11 from J; bases not matched to a gene: 13. Germline assignment: CDR1 KGHSH and CDR2 LQKENI. As DNA, the CDR3 is TGTGCCAGCACCCGACAGGGGGTAGCGTTTACACCCCTCCACTTT. Its translation: CASTRQGVAFTPLHF. The full variable domain, in which reference TRBV18 and TRBJ1-6 provide the parts outside the CDR3, is NAGVMQNPRHLVRRRGQEARLRCSPMKGHSHVYWYRQLPEEGLKFMVYLQKENIIDESGMPKERFSAEFPKEGPSILRIQQVVRGDSAAYFCASTRQGVAFTPLHFGNGTRLTVT.

This clonotype occurred many times. The CDR3: CSVATNTEAFF. The CDR3 DNA reads as TGCAGCGTTGCTACGAACACTGAAGCTTTCTTT. V gene TRBV29-1 combines with J gene TRBJ1-1, with unresolved D. The length of the CDR3 is 11 residues. Germline CDR1 SQVTM, CDR2 ANQGSEA. V was pared by 4 bases and J by 1 base, with 4 bases between.

The V gene is TRBV30, the J gene TRBJ2-3, with a weak D call TRBD1 (5 bases). The CDR3 covers 12 residues. Germline CDR1 GTSNPN, CDR2 SVGIG (reference sequence). V shed 8 bases and J shed 0 bases, with 9 bases lying between them. CDR3 coding DNA: TGTGCCCTCAGGGTTAGCACAGATACGCAGTATTTT. It yields the protein CALRVSTDTQYF.

In its sample, this clonotype was seen a few times. V gene TRBV9 combines with J gene TRBJ2-1; 8 bases map to TRBD2. The CDR3 sequence is 15 residues long. Germline V gene data show CDR1 as SGDLS and CDR2 as YYNGEE. The trim removed 3 bases at V and 5 bases at J, leaving 7 bases unmatched. The CDR3: CASSALAGDNNEQFF. CDR3 sequence (DNA): TGTGCCAGCAGCGCCCTAGCGGGCGATAACAATGAGCAGTTCTTC.

This clonotype was recorded many times. The chain combines TRBV9 with TRBJ2-2; tentatively, D is TRBD2 (6 bases). This CDR3 contains 16 residues. Germline V gene lookup returns CDR1 SGDLS and CDR2 YYNGEE. V was clipped by 0 bases and J by 4 bases, with 13 bases between them. CDR3 sequence (DNA): TGTGCCAGCAGCGTAGCTCCCCTCGGGGGCACCGGGGAGCTGTTTTTT. It specifies CASSVAPLGGTGELFF.

This clonotype was seen a few times. V and J are TRBV30 and TRBJ1-3; D ambiguous. Trimming stripped 4 bases from V and 5 bases from J, with 6 bases between. Germline assignment: CDR1 GTSNPN and CDR2 SVGIG (reference sequence). The CDR3 runs to 11 residues. The chain's CDR3 is CAWTRRNTIYF. In nucleotides, the CDR3 is TGTGCCTGGACCAGGAGAAACACCATATATTTT.

In its sample, this clonotype was seen a few times. The V and J genes are TRBV2 and TRBJ2-3; tentative D call: TRBD1 (6 bases). The V gene's germline CDR1 is SNHLY and CDR2 FYNNEI. The V end was cut by 4 bases, the J end by 0 bases, with 8 bases between. CDR3 length equals 14 residues. This chain's CDR3 is CASSVQGSTDTQYF. The CDR3 coding sequence is TGTGCCAGCAGTGTCCAGGGGAGCACAGATACGCAGTATTTT.

This clonotype was detected many times. The rearrangement uses TRBV5-1 and TRBJ1-2; perhaps TRBD1 as D (5 bases). V lost 2 bases, J lost 2 bases, and 10 bases lay in between. This CDR3 is 14 amino acids long. Germline CDR1 reads SGHRS; CDR2 reads YFSETQ. In DNA form, the CDR3 reads TGCGCCAGCAGCTTCGAGGGGAGGAACTATGGCTACACCTTC. Its protein is CASSFEGRNYGYTF.

The genes are TRBV10-3 and TRBJ2-7; D is undetermined. Trimming took off 8 bases at V and 4 bases at J, with 15 bases between the two ends. The CDR3 consists of 13 residues. The germline V gene encodes CDR1 ENHRY and CDR2 SYGVKD. CDR3 bases: TGTGCCATCTGTCCAGGTCTCGCGTACGAGCAGTACTTC. Its protein is CAICPGLAYEQYF.

The sample holds many counts of this clonotype. The CDR3 nucleotides are TGTGCCATCAATTCCGACTACGAGCAGTACTTC. Translation: CAINSDYEQYF. The chain recombines TRBV2 with TRBJ2-7; D is ambiguous. The CDR3 covers 11 residues. The germline V gene encodes CDR1 SNHLY and CDR2 FYNNEI. V lost 10 bases to trimming and J lost 3 bases, with 10 bases between them.

This clonotype occurred a few times. V is TRBV7-6 and J is TRBJ1-2; possible D gene TRBD1, 5 bases. The CDR3 extends over 16 amino acids. The V gene's germline CDR1 is SGHVS and CDR2 FNYEAQ. The germline V and J ends were trimmed by 1 base and 2 bases, with 14 bases remaining between them. CDR3 in amino acids: CASSLEAGIPNYGYTF. In DNA, the CDR3 is TGTGCCAGCAGCTTAGAGGCAGGGATCCCCAACTATGGCTACACCTTC.

There are many counts of this clonotype. This chain links TRBV5-4 with TRBJ2-7, with TRBD1 matching 7 bases. J was trimmed by 1 base and V by 4 bases; bases with no gene match: 5. Germline CDR1 is SGHNT and CDR2 is YYREEE (reference sequence). The CDR3 covers 14 residues. CDR3 coding DNA: TGTGCCAGCAGCACCGGACAGGCTTCCTACGAGCAGTACTTC. This gives the protein CASSTGQASYEQYF.

This clonotype was recorded at least ten times. At one of its ends the junction is not consistent with the germline gene, which may arise from a read error. The rearrangement uses TRBV29-1 and TRBJ1-3, with 8 bases aligning to TRBD1. CDR1 is SQVTM, CDR2 ANQGSEA, per germline. The CDR3 has 10 amino acids. The CDR3 DNA reads TGCAGCGTTGGGACAGGGCACGAGGATTTT. This gives the protein CSVGTGHEDF.

Only a few counts were recorded for this clonotype. The genes are TRBV14 and TRBJ2-4, with D maybe TRBD1 (5 bases). With 6 bases removed from V and 7 bases from J, the gap between germline ends came to 19 bases. The germline CDR1 and CDR2 sequences are SGHDN and FVKESK. The length of the CDR3 is 15 residues. The CDR3 DNA sequence: TGTGCCAGCAGTACTTCAGGGTTGTTCAGGAACATTCAGTACTTC. This gives the protein CASSTSGLFRNIQYF.

This clonotype was picked up many times. The V and J genes are TRBV19 and TRBJ1-4, with TRBD1 matching 7 bases. CDR3 length: 17 residues. With V trimmed by 5 bases and J by 8 bases, 17 bases remained unmatched. Per the germline V gene, CDR1 is LNHDA and CDR2 is SQIVND (reference sequence). The CDR3 reads CASSDRQGIGAEEKLFF. The CDR3 bases are TGTGCCAGTAGTGACCGACAGGGCATAGGTGCGGAAGAAAAACTGTTTTTT.

This clonotype has at least ten counts. The V and J genes are TRBV6-6 and TRBJ2-2; 8 nucleotides align to TRBD1. The V gene's germline CDR1 is MNHNY and CDR2 SVGAGI (reference sequence). The junction had 12 bases not matched to a gene; V was cut back by 7 bases and J by 5 bases. This CDR3 has 16 residues. In DNA, the CDR3 is TGTGCCAGCAACCCGAATAACAGGGGGAGGACCGGGGAGCTGTTTTTT. It codes for CASNPNNRGRTGELFF.

This clonotype turned up a few times. The chain is built from TRBV7-2 and TRBJ2-7, with a possible D match to TRBD1 (6 bases). From germline, CDR1 is SGHTA and CDR2 FQGNSA. The CDR3 runs 15 residues. V gave up 0 bases and J gave up 2 bases, with 11 bases separating them. The chain's CDR3 is CASSLAGAGPYEQYF. DNA of the CDR3: TGTGCCAGCAGCTTAGCGGGGGCCGGGCCCTACGAGCAGTACTTC.

This clonotype is termed medium-sized. The J gene is TRBJ2-3, the V gene TRBV7-2, with D maybe TRBD2 (6 bases). V was clipped by 1 base and J by 4 bases, with 15 bases between them. The germline V gene encodes CDR1 SGHTA and CDR2 FQGNSA. The CDR3 runs to 16 residues. CDR3 protein: CASSLVGRGLADTQYF. The CDR3 nucleotides are TGTGCCAGCAGCTTAGTAGGACGGGGGTTGGCAGATACGCAGTATTTT. The complete variable domain, with remaining parts taken from reference TRBV7-2 and TRBJ2-3, reads GAGVSQSPSNKVTEKGKDVELRCDPISGHTALYWYRQSLGQGLEFLIYFQGNSAPDKSGLPSDRFSAERTGGSVSTLTIQRTQQEDSAVYLCASSLVGRGLADTQYFGPGTRLTVL.

The rearrangement uses TRBV11-1 and TRBJ2-7; a possible D gene is TRBD1 (5 bases). Germline CDR1 and CDR2: SGHAT and FQDESV (reference sequence). The CDR3 has 16 residues. Between the trimmed V and J ends, which lost 3 bases and 4 bases, there was a span of 19 bases. CDR3: CASSFTRGSTPYEQYF. CDR3 nucleotide sequence: TGTGCCAGCAGCTTTACAAGGGGATCCACCCCTTACGAGCAGTACTTC. Using reference TRBV11-1 and TRBJ2-7 for the parts outside the CDR3, the full variable domain is EAEVAQSPRYKITEKSQAVAFWCDPISGHATLYWYRQILGQGPELLVQFQDESVVDDSQLPKDRFSAERLKGVDSTLKIQPAELGDSAMYLCASSFTRGSTPYEQYFGPGTRLTVT.

This chain uses TRBV11-2 with TRBJ2-3, with TRBD1 matching 11 bases. The J segment lost 4 bases and the V segment lost 5 bases, leaving 2 bases of the junction unmatched. The germline V gene encodes CDR1 SGHAT and CDR2 FQNNGV. The CDR3 is made up of 14 amino acids. CDR3 region: CASSPGQGADTQYF. The CDR3 coding sequence is TGTGCCAGCAGCCCGGGACAGGGGGCAGATACGCAGTATTTT.

This clonotype has ten or more counts. The genes are TRBV20-1 and TRBJ1-4; D is unclear. Trimming left V 3 bases short and J 3 bases short, with 2 bases between. Germline loops: CDR1 DFQATT, CDR2 SNEGSKA (reference sequence). This CDR3 is built from 11 residues. The CDR3 DNA sequence: TGCAGTGCTAGGGCTAATGAAAAACTGTTTTTT. Translation gives CSARANEKLFF.

This clonotype was observed at least ten times. The chain combines TRBV6-1 with TRBJ2-3, with no clear D. Germline V gives CDR1 MNHNS, CDR2 SASEGT. V was shortened by 2 bases and J by 1 base, with 10 bases between the two germline ends. CDR3 length: 15 residues. The CDR3 sequence is CASSEFRTRTDTQYF. CDR3 DNA: TGTGCCAGCAGTGAATTCCGGACCCGCACAGATACGCAGTATTTT.

This clonotype was seen ten or more times. V usage is TRBV6-6 and J usage is TRBJ1-2; unclear D gene. This CDR3 has 13 residues. The germline gives CDR1 MNHNY, CDR2 SVGAGI (reference sequence). The ends were cut back, 6 bases at V and 4 bases at J, with 12 bases in the middle. CDR3 nucleotide sequence: TGTGCCAGCAGCTACACCGACACCTATGGCTACACCTTC. Protein: CASSYTDTYGYTF.

The table lists this clonotype with many counts. The gene calls are TRBV7-8 and TRBJ2-5; TRBD2 agrees at 8 bases. V lost 4 bases and J lost 2; bases outside the gene matches: 6. This CDR3 comprises 15 residues. CDR1 is SGHVS and CDR2 is FQNEAQ in the germline V gene. The CDR3 reads CASSSPGTRQETQYF. In DNA, the CDR3 is TGTGCCAGCAGCTCACCCGGGACTAGACAAGAGACCCAGTACTTC.

The V gene is TRBV7-8, the J gene TRBJ2-4, with 9 bases fitting TRBD2. This CDR3 spans 16 amino acids. With V trimmed by 4 bases and J by 0 bases, 4 bases remained unmatched. CDR1 and CDR2 from the germline V gene are SGHVS and FQNEAQ. In DNA, the CDR3 is TGTGCCAGCAGCTACGAGCGGGGGGTAGCCAAAAACATTCAGTACTTC. Translating it yields CASSYERGVAKNIQYF.

This clonotype was counted many times. The chain uses TRBV7-8 and TRBJ2-6; D may be TRBD2 (5 bases). Germline lookup yields CDR1 SGHVS and CDR2 FQNEAQ. V lost 0 bases and J 2 bases, leaving 14 bases between the germline ends. The CDR3 spans 18 residues. The DNA of the CDR3 is TGTGCCAGCAGCTTAGCCATTCGGGGTTCTACTGGGGCCAACGTCCTGACTTTC. Residues: CASSLAIRGSTGANVLTF.